The rows below give T cell receptor beta chains drawn from one sample of a study of T-cell memory formation after mild COVID-19. TCRdb re-derived calls from the 5' RACE reads in MiXCR, one entry per CDR3 protein. The sample consists of over 45,000 distinct CDR3 sequences, approximately 9% of them appearing once. The sequenced sample consisted of PBMCs or a T cell subset sorted from them (not recorded which). The receptors come from an adult woman who had mild COVID-19 (a few samples of this study predate the infection). Cell type and time point are not known. Both conserved end residues are part of each CDR3. Each record gives: J gene, V gene, CDR3 protein.

J gene: TRBJ2-1
V gene: TRBV25-1
CDR3 protein: CASSDKGIEQFF

J gene: TRBJ1-1
V gene: TRBV30
CDR3 protein: CAWSTQTPNTEAFF

J gene: TRBJ2-1
V gene: TRBV7-2
CDR3 protein: CASSFGLAGGNEQFF

J gene: TRBJ2-1
V gene: TRBV20-1
CDR3 protein: CSARRQYNEQFF

J gene: TRBJ1-4
V gene: TRBV12-3/TRBV12-4
CDR3 protein: CASSPTGRDEKLFF

J gene: TRBJ2-7
V gene: TRBV9
CDR3 protein: CASSSSPLAGLSYEQYF

J gene: TRBJ1-5
V gene: TRBV19
CDR3 protein: CASSPHRGGQPQHF

J gene: TRBJ2-6
V gene: TRBV2
CDR3 protein: CARQGLAGANVLTF

J gene: TRBJ2-7
V gene: TRBV7-9
CDR3 protein: CASSLGWQEQYF

J gene: TRBJ1-4
V gene: TRBV5-1
CDR3 protein: CASSLGGSFPSEKLFF

J gene: TRBJ2-7
V gene: TRBV7-9
CDR3 protein: CASSPRASAGVPSYEQYF

J gene: TRBJ1-1
V gene: TRBV2
CDR3 protein: CASSEETEAFF

J gene: TRBJ2-3
V gene: TRBV5-1
CDR3 protein: CASSFKGSSTDTQYF

J gene: TRBJ2-7
V gene: TRBV20-1
CDR3 protein: CSARDQPGPTYEQYF

J gene: TRBJ2-1
V gene: TRBV20-1
CDR3 protein: CSAPTSRWNNEQFF

J gene: TRBJ2-3
V gene: TRBV24-1
CDR3 protein: CATSDSGGGPSTDTQYF

J gene: TRBJ2-5
V gene: TRBV4-3
CDR3 protein: CASSQDEAPSRETQYF

J gene: TRBJ2-5
V gene: TRBV11-2
CDR3 protein: CASSLGQGGETQYF

J gene: TRBJ1-2
V gene: TRBV29-1
CDR3 protein: CSVGGRLSYYGYTF

J gene: TRBJ2-5
V gene: TRBV5-1
CDR3 protein: CASNPLNQETQYF

J gene: TRBJ2-1
V gene: TRBV19
CDR3 protein: CASKDYSEDEQFF

J gene: TRBJ2-2
V gene: TRBV7-6
CDR3 protein: CASSQVAANTGELFF

J gene: TRBJ2-3
V gene: TRBV20-1
CDR3 protein: CSASGWLFTDTQYF

J gene: TRBJ2-1
V gene: TRBV20-1
CDR3 protein: CSARGSGGIYEQFF

J gene: TRBJ2-1
V gene: TRBV7-9
CDR3 protein: CASSSPNHDEQFF

J gene: TRBJ2-1
V gene: TRBV3-1
CDR3 protein: CASSQVGNEQFF

J gene: TRBJ1-5
V gene: TRBV20-1
CDR3 protein: CSASTGLEQPQHF

J gene: TRBJ2-1
V gene: TRBV24-1
CDR3 protein: CATSDATPGQSSYNEQFF

J gene: TRBJ2-7
V gene: TRBV3-1
CDR3 protein: CASSPLYEQYF

J gene: TRBJ2-3
V gene: TRBV3-1
CDR3 protein: CASSQTSSTDTQYF

J gene: TRBJ1-5
V gene: TRBV15
CDR3 protein: CATRRGEARYGGNQPQHF

J gene: TRBJ2-1
V gene: TRBV5-4
CDR3 protein: CASSSGAQGGDEQFF

J gene: TRBJ2-7
V gene: TRBV29-1
CDR3 protein: CSLTLGTGGDEQYF

J gene: TRBJ2-2
V gene: TRBV11-2
CDR3 protein: CASSSSGGLRTGELFF

J gene: TRBJ1-5
V gene: TRBV7-2
CDR3 protein: CASSKGQGGRQPQHF

J gene: TRBJ1-2
V gene: TRBV20-1
CDR3 protein: CSARVGHLKDGYTF

J gene: TRBJ1-3
V gene: TRBV6-1
CDR3 protein: CASSSQTGSRNTIYF

J gene: TRBJ1-1
V gene: TRBV6-2/TRBV6-3
CDR3 protein: CASSPHRLNTEAFF

J gene: TRBJ2-7
V gene: TRBV7-3
CDR3 protein: CASSLTRSSDEQYF

J gene: TRBJ2-5
V gene: TRBV18
CDR3 protein: CASSPEETQYF

J gene: TRBJ2-6
V gene: TRBV5-1
CDR3 protein: CASSYARTGYSGANVLTF

J gene: TRBJ1-6
V gene: TRBV7-2
CDR3 protein: CASSSQGQSNSPLHF

J gene: TRBJ2-3
V gene: TRBV7-6
CDR3 protein: CASSLGSASGSPSADTQYF

J gene: TRBJ2-3
V gene: TRBV12-3/TRBV12-4
CDR3 protein: CASSRPGLAGISDTQYF

J gene: TRBJ2-5
V gene: TRBV7-2
CDR3 protein: CASSLTSGGETQYF

J gene: TRBJ1-2
V gene: TRBV29-1
CDR3 protein: CSHWDIAYGYTF

J gene: TRBJ1-2
V gene: TRBV20-1
CDR3 protein: CSARPRLDGYTF

J gene: TRBJ2-3
V gene: TRBV24-1
CDR3 protein: CATSGGTGAVTDTQYF

J gene: TRBJ1-2
V gene: TRBV24-1
CDR3 protein: CATSAQGGGYTF